These 5 T cell receptor beta chains were sequenced from one sample in a study of shared clonotypes between healthy human individuals. Repertoires were generated with immunoSEQ multiplex PCR, while TCRdb's copy carries only in-frame clones and drops some. The table has some 1.5 million clones, approximately 98% seen once; the top ten hold 0.4% to 0.45%. The sequenced material came from naive CD4+ T cells sorted from blood. The subset: CD45RA+ positively selected. Source of these receptors: a man in his thirties or forties in good health.

The chain has TRBV5-1 and TRBJ2-7, with D possibly called TRBD1 or TRBD2 (5 bases each). V lost 0 bases and J lost 6, with 13 bases in between. CDR1 and CDR2 (germline): SGHRS, YFSETQ. The CDR3 is 14 residues long. Here the CDR3 reads CASSLVLPGGEQYF. The CDR3 nucleotides read TGCGCCAGCAGCTTGGTTCTGCCTGGGGGCGAGCAGTACTTC.

V and J are TRBV5-1 and TRBJ2-7, with a weak D call TRBD2 (6 bases). The CDR3 covers 15 residues. Between the trimmed V and J ends, which lost 2 bases and 7 bases, there was a span of 19 bases. Germline V gives CDR1 SGHRS, CDR2 YFSETQ. The CDR3: CASSLVEGRVREQYF. CDR3 nucleotide sequence: TGCGCCAGCAGCTTAGTGGAGGGCCGGGTGAGGGAGCAGTACTTC.

The V call is TRBV10-2, the J call TRBJ2-2, with D perhaps TRBD1 (5 bases). The CDR3 is made up of 16 amino acids. Germline CDR1 WSHSY, CDR2 SAAADI. The V end was cut by 4 bases, the J end by 6 bases, with 18 bases between. The CDR3: CASSARVVQGPGELFF. In DNA, the CDR3 is TGCGCCAGCAGTGCCCGTGTGGTTCAGGGTCCCGGGGAGCTGTTTTTT.

The rearrangement joins TRBV12-5 to TRBJ1-1, with D hard to call. Trimming left V 1 base short and J 11 bases short, with 11 bases between. The V gene's germline CDR1 is LGHNT and CDR2 FRNRAP. The CDR3 extends over 12 amino acids. The CDR3 region is CASGLDSPAAFF. DNA of the CDR3: TGTGCTAGTGGTTTGGACAGCCCGGCCGCTTTCTTT.

This sequence joins TRBV10-2 and TRBJ2-7; 8 bases agree with TRBD1. The germline V gene encodes CDR1 WSHSY and CDR2 SAAADI. This CDR3 contains 15 residues. Germline trimming cut 2 bases from V and 5 bases from J; bases unmatched to any gene: 8. CDR3 bases: TGCGCCAGCAGTGAGCCAGACAGGGGCCGGAACGAGCAGTACTTC. As protein: CASSEPDRGRNEQYF.